Listed below are T cell receptor beta chains from one sample, sequenced in a study of identical twins. One entry per CDR3 protein results from TCRdb running MiXCR on the 5' RACE reads. The sample has fewer than 650,000 distinct CDR3 sequences; just under 10% are singletons. The same sample was also used in a study of yellow fever vaccine responses in identical twins.

Specimen: PBMCs. Every receptor here comes from a young woman in good health. Each CDR3 is given with its conserved first and last residue. The order of the fields is clone size, J gene, D gene, V gene, CDR3 DNA, CDR3 protein. D genes are given only for firm matches. The listing skips clone size in some rows; elsewhere it reads once, few, many or a size class.

clone_size: NA
j_call: TRBJ2-1
d_call: TRBD1
v_call: TRBV7-6
cdr3_nt: TGTGCCAGCAGCTTATATGGACAGGGGGCTAGCGGGGAGAAGCAGTTCTTC
cdr3_aa: CASSLYGQGASGEKQFF

clone_size: many
j_call: TRBJ2-7
d_call: TRBD1
v_call: TRBV7-2
cdr3_nt: TGTGCCAGCAGCCTTACCGGGACAGGACCCTACGAGCAGTACTTC
cdr3_aa: CASSLTGTGPYEQYF

clone_size: few
j_call: TRBJ2-7
d_call: NA
v_call: TRBV11-2
cdr3_nt: TGTGCCAGCAGCTCGGGAAATCCTGGGGAGCAGTACTTC
cdr3_aa: CASSSGNPGEQYF

clone_size: few
j_call: TRBJ2-1
d_call: TRBD2
v_call: TRBV20-1
cdr3_nt: TGCAGTGCTAGAGATCCTTGGCGGGGGGGCCTCGATGAGCAGTTCTTC
cdr3_aa: CSARDPWRGGLDEQFF

clone_size: NA
j_call: TRBJ2-2
d_call: NA
v_call: TRBV7-8
cdr3_nt: TGTGCCAGCAGGGTCCTCGGGGAGCTGTTTTTT
cdr3_aa: CASRVLGELFF

clone_size: NA
j_call: TRBJ2-2
d_call: NA
v_call: TRBV9
cdr3_nt: TGTGCCAGCAGCGCAGACGGAAACACCGGGGAGCTGTTTTTT
cdr3_aa: CASSADGNTGELFF

clone_size: few
j_call: TRBJ2-1
d_call: NA
v_call: TRBV3-1
cdr3_nt: TGTGCCAGCAGCCCCGCTTCACTGGGTGAGCAGTTCTTC
cdr3_aa: CASSPASLGEQFF

clone_size: many
j_call: TRBJ2-3
d_call: TRBD2
v_call: TRBV18
cdr3_nt: TGTGCCAGCTCAGCGCTCGGGACTACCAGCACAGATACGCAGTATTTT
cdr3_aa: CASSALGTTSTDTQYF

clone_size: NA
j_call: TRBJ2-7
d_call: TRBD1
v_call: TRBV24-1
cdr3_nt: TGTGCCACCAGTGAAGCCCCGGGACAGGGGGAGCAAGAGCAGTACTTC
cdr3_aa: CATSEAPGQGEQEQYF

clone_size: NA
j_call: TRBJ1-5
d_call: TRBD1
v_call: TRBV6-1
cdr3_nt: TGTGCCAGCAGTCAACAGGGGCATAGCAATCAGCCCCAGCATTTT
cdr3_aa: CASSQQGHSNQPQHF

clone_size: NA
j_call: TRBJ2-5
d_call: NA
v_call: TRBV7-8
cdr3_nt: TGTGCCAGCAGCTTAGCGTCCGGGACGCAACAAGAGACCCAGTACTTC
cdr3_aa: CASSLASGTQQETQYF

clone_size: NA
j_call: TRBJ2-7
d_call: TRBD2
v_call: TRBV5-7
cdr3_nt: TGTGCCAGCTGCCCCGGGGGGTCCTACGAGCAGTACTTC
cdr3_aa: CASCPGGSYEQYF

clone_size: few
j_call: TRBJ1-5
d_call: NA
v_call: TRBV4-2
cdr3_nt: TGTGCCAGCAGCCAAGTGGCGGGAGGTGATTATTATAGCAATCAGCCCCAGCATTTT
cdr3_aa: CASSQVAGGDYYSNQPQHF

clone_size: many
j_call: TRBJ2-7
d_call: NA
v_call: TRBV4-2
cdr3_nt: TGTGCCAGCAGCCAAACAATTAGCTACGAGCAGTACTTC
cdr3_aa: CASSQTISYEQYF

clone_size: many
j_call: TRBJ2-5
d_call: TRBD1
v_call: TRBV5-1
cdr3_nt: TGCGCCAGCAGGCACGCTGAGAGGACAGGGCAAGAGACCCAGTACTTC
cdr3_aa: CASRHAERTGQETQYF

clone_size: NA
j_call: TRBJ1-5
d_call: NA
v_call: TRBV4-1
cdr3_nt: TGCGCCAGCAGCCAAAAAAGGAGGGATCAGCCCCAGCATTTT
cdr3_aa: CASSQKRRDQPQHF

clone_size: many
j_call: TRBJ2-6
d_call: NA
v_call: TRBV11-2
cdr3_nt: TGTGCCAGCAGCTTAATACTAACAGGCTCTGGGGCCAACGTCCTGACTTTC
cdr3_aa: CASSLILTGSGANVLTF

clone_size: few
j_call: TRBJ2-7
d_call: NA
v_call: TRBV27
cdr3_nt: TGTGCCAGCAGTCCTTTCGGGGCCCGGGGCGGCGAGCAGTACTTC
cdr3_aa: CASSPFGARGGEQYF

clone_size: NA
j_call: TRBJ2-3
d_call: TRBD2
v_call: TRBV11-2
cdr3_nt: TGTGCCAGCAGTTACCCCGGGACTAGAGATGATACGCAGTATTTT
cdr3_aa: CASSYPGTRDDTQYF

clone_size: few
j_call: TRBJ1-5
d_call: NA
v_call: TRBV12-3/TRBV12-4
cdr3_nt: TGTGCCAGCAGTCCCGACTGGCGCAATCAGCCCCAGCATTTT
cdr3_aa: CASSPDWRNQPQHF

clone_size: many
j_call: TRBJ2-1
d_call: NA
v_call: TRBV14
cdr3_nt: TGTGCCAGCAGCCCTGAGTTGGCCGCAAACAGGGACAATGAGCAGTTCTTC
cdr3_aa: CASSPELAANRDNEQFF

clone_size: many
j_call: TRBJ2-1
d_call: NA
v_call: TRBV12-3/TRBV12-4
cdr3_nt: TGTGCCAGCCGGGAAAAGGGGAATGAGCAGTTCTTC
cdr3_aa: CASREKGNEQFF

clone_size: NA
j_call: TRBJ1-6
d_call: NA
v_call: TRBV28
cdr3_nt: TGTGCCAGCAGTCACGGGGGGGCGCGAAATTCACCCCTCCACTTT
cdr3_aa: CASSHGGARNSPLHF

clone_size: NA
j_call: TRBJ2-1
d_call: NA
v_call: TRBV5-5
cdr3_nt: TGTGCCAGCAGCTTGACAGGGTTGAGCTACAATGAGCAGTTCTTC
cdr3_aa: CASSLTGLSYNEQFF

clone_size: many
j_call: TRBJ2-1
d_call: NA
v_call: TRBV12-3/TRBV12-4
cdr3_nt: TGTGCCAGCAGTTTAGAAGGCCAAGGGCTACAGTTCTTC
cdr3_aa: CASSLEGQGLQFF

clone_size: many
j_call: TRBJ2-3
d_call: TRBD2
v_call: TRBV7-8
cdr3_nt: TGTGCCAGCAGCTTAGGGGGGACTAGCGGGAGAACAGATACGCAGTATTTT
cdr3_aa: CASSLGGTSGRTDTQYF

clone_size: NA
j_call: TRBJ2-7
d_call: NA
v_call: TRBV4-1
cdr3_nt: TGCGCCAGCAGCCAAAAGGAAGGGGTGGGAGAGCAGTACTTC
cdr3_aa: CASSQKEGVGEQYF

clone_size: NA
j_call: TRBJ2-7
d_call: NA
v_call: TRBV28
cdr3_nt: TGTGCCAGCAGTTTGGCGGGATACTACGAGAAGTACTTC
cdr3_aa: CASSLAGYYEKYF

clone_size: NA
j_call: TRBJ2-7
d_call: NA
v_call: TRBV2
cdr3_nt: TGTGCCAGCAGTGTAATGGGGCCCTCCTACGAGCAGTACTTC
cdr3_aa: CASSVMGPSYEQYF

clone_size: NA
j_call: TRBJ2-2
d_call: NA
v_call: TRBV6-5
cdr3_nt: TGTGCCAGCAGTTACTTTGGCGGACCGAACACCGGGGAGCTGTTTTTT
cdr3_aa: CASSYFGGPNTGELFF

clone_size: many
j_call: TRBJ2-1
d_call: NA
v_call: TRBV5-6
cdr3_nt: TGTGCCAGCAGCTTCCGGGATATTTCCTACAATGAGCAGTTCTTC
cdr3_aa: CASSFRDISYNEQFF

clone_size: NA
j_call: TRBJ2-7
d_call: NA
v_call: TRBV28
cdr3_nt: TGTGCCAGCACTGAAACGGGGCACGAGCAGTACTTC
cdr3_aa: CASTETGHEQYF

clone_size: many
j_call: TRBJ2-3
d_call: NA
v_call: TRBV29-1
cdr3_nt: TGCAGCGTTGAAGCGGGGGGCCGATCCACAGATACGCAGTATTTT
cdr3_aa: CSVEAGGRSTDTQYF

clone_size: NA
j_call: TRBJ2-7
d_call: NA
v_call: TRBV9
cdr3_nt: TGTGCCAGCAGCGGACGGGACCCGCCCTACGAGCAGTACTTC
cdr3_aa: CASSGRDPPYEQYF

clone_size: many
j_call: TRBJ2-7
d_call: TRBD1
v_call: TRBV27
cdr3_nt: TGTGCCAGCAGTCCGGGACAGGACTATTTTTCTTACGAGCAGTACTTC
cdr3_aa: CASSPGQDYFSYEQYF

clone_size: many
j_call: TRBJ2-3
d_call: TRBD2
v_call: TRBV5-1
cdr3_nt: TGCGCCAGCAGCTTCGGACTAGCGGGCACAGATACGCAGTATTTT
cdr3_aa: CASSFGLAGTDTQYF

clone_size: many
j_call: TRBJ2-3
d_call: TRBD2
v_call: TRBV6-4
cdr3_nt: TGTGCCAGCAGTGTCACCCCTAGCGGGGGATCAGATACGCAGTATTTT
cdr3_aa: CASSVTPSGGSDTQYF

clone_size: NA
j_call: TRBJ2-5
d_call: NA
v_call: TRBV7-2
cdr3_nt: TGTGCCAGCAGCTTACGACCGACACCCCAAGAGACCCAGTACTTC
cdr3_aa: CASSLRPTPQETQYF

clone_size: many
j_call: TRBJ1-2
d_call: NA
v_call: TRBV12-3/TRBV12-4
cdr3_nt: TGTGCCAGCAGTTTAGTCGGGTCGGCTGGCTACACCTTC
cdr3_aa: CASSLVGSAGYTF

clone_size: NA
j_call: TRBJ1-2
d_call: NA
v_call: TRBV20-1
cdr3_nt: TGCAGTGCTAGCCCGGTACAAGTCCATTCCTATGGCTACACCTTC
cdr3_aa: CSASPVQVHSYGYTF

clone_size: NA
j_call: TRBJ1-1
d_call: NA
v_call: TRBV7-9
cdr3_nt: TGTGCCAGCAGCTTACGACAGGCGAACACTGAAGCTTTCTTT
cdr3_aa: CASSLRQANTEAFF